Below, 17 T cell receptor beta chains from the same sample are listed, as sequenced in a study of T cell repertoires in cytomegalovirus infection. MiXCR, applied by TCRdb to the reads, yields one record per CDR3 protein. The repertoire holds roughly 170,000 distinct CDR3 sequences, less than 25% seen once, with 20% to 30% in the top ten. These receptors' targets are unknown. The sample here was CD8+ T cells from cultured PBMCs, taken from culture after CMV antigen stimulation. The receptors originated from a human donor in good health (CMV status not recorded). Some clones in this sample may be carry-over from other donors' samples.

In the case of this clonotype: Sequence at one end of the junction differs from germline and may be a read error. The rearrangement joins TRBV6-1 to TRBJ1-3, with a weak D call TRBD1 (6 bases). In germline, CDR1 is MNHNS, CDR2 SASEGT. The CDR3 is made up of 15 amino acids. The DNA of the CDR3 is TGTGCCCGCAGTGAACAGACAGGCTCTGGAAACACCATATATTTT. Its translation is CARSEQTGSGNTIYF.

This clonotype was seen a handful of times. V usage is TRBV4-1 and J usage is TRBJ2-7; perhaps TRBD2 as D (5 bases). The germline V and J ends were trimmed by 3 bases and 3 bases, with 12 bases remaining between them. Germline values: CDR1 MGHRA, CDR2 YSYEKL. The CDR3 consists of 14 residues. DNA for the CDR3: TGCGCCAGCAGCCATCCGGGAAGCAGCTACGAGCAGTACTTC. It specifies CASSHPGSSYEQYF.

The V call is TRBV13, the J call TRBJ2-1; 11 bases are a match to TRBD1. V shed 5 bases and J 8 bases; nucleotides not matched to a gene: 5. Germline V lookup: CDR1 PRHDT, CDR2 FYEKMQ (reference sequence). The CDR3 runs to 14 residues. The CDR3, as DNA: TGTGCCAGCAGCAAAGGACAGGGGGCGGATGAGCAGTTCTTC. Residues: CASSKGQGADEQFF.

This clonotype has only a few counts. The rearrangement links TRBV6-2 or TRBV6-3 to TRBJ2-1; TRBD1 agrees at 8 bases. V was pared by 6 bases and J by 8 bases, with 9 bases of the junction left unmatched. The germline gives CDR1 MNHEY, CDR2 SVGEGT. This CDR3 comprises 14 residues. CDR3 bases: TGTGCCAGCAGACCTGACAGGGGAAGAGATGAGCAGTTCTTC. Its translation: CASRPDRGRDEQFF.

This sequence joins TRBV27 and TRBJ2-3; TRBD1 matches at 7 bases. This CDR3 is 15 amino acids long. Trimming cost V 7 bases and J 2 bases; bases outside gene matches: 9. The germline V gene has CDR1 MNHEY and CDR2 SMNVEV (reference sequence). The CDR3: CASIQGGAVTDTQYF. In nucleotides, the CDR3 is TGTGCCAGCATCCAAGGGGGCGCGGTCACAGATACGCAGTATTTT.

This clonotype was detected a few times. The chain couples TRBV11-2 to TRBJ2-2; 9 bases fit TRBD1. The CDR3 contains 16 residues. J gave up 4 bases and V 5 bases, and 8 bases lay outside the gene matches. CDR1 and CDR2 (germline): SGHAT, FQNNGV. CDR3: CASSHPLQGATGELFF. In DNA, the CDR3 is TGTGCCAGCAGCCATCCCCTACAGGGGGCCACCGGGGAGCTGTTTTTT.

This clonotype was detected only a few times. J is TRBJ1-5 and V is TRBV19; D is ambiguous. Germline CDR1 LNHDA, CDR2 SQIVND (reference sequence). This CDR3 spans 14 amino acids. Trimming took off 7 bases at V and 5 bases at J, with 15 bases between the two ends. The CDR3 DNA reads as TGTGCCAGTAACCAGGTTCTGGTGTATCAGCCCCAGCATTTT. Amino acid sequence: CASNQVLVYQPQHF. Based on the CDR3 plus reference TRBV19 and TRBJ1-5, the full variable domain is DGGITQSPKYLFRKEGQNVTLSCEQNLNHDAMYWYRQDPGQGLRLIYYSQIVNDFQKGDIAEGYSVSREKKESFPLTVTSAQKNPTAFYLCASNQVLVYQPQHFGDGTRLSIL.

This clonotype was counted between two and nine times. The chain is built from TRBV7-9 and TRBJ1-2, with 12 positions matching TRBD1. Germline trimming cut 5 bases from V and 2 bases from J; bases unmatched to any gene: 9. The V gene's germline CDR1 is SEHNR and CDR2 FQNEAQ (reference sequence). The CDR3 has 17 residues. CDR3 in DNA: TGTGCCAGCAGCACGTCGGGACAGGGGGCGAAAAACTATGGCTACACCTTC. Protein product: CASSTSGQGAKNYGYTF.

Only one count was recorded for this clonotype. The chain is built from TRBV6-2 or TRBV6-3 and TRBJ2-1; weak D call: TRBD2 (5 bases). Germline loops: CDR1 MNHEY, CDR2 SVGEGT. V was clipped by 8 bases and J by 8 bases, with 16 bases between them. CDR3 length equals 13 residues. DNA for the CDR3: TGTGCCAGCCGTTGGACTCTAGCAGATGAGCAGTTCTTC. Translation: CASRWTLADEQFF.

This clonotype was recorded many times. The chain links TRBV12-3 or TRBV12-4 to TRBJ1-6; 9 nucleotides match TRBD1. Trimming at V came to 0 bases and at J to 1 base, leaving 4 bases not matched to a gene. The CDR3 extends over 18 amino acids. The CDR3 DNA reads TGTGCCAGCAGTTTAGCTCGGGACAGGGTTTCCTATAATTCACCCCTCCACTTT. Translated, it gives CASSLARDRVSYNSPLHF.

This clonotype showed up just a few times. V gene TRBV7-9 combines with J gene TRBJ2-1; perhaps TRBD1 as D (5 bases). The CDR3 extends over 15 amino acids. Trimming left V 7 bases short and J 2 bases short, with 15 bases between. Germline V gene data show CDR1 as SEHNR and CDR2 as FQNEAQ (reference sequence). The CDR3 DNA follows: TGTGCCAGCATCCCTAAGACAGCCACCTACAATGAGCAGTTCTTC. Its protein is CASIPKTATYNEQFF. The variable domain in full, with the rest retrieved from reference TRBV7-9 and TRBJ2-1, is DTGVSQNPRHKITKRGQNVTFRCDPISEHNRLYWYRQTLGQGPEFLTYFQNEAQLEKSRLLSDRFSAERPKGSFSTLEIQRTEQGDSAMYLCASIPKTATYNEQFFGPGTRLTVL.

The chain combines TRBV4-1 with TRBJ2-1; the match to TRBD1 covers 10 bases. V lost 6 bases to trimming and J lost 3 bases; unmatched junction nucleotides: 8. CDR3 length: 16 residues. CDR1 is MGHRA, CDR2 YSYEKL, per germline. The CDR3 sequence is CASSLIRDRGYNEQFF. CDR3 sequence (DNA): TGCGCCAGCAGTCTGATCCGGGACAGGGGCTACAATGAGCAGTTCTTC.

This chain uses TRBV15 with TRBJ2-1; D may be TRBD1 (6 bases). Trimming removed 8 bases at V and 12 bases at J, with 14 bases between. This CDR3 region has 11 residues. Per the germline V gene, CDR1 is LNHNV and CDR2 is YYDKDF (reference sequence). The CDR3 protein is CATERGSGQFF. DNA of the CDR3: TGTGCCACCGAAAGGGGGTCTGGGCAGTTCTTC. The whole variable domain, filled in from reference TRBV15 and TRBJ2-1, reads DAMVIQNPRYQVTQFGKPVTLSCSQTLNHNVMYWYQQKSSQAPKLLFHYYDKDFNNEADTPDNFQSRRPNTSFCFLDIRSPGLGDTAMYLCATERGSGQFFGPGTRLTVL.

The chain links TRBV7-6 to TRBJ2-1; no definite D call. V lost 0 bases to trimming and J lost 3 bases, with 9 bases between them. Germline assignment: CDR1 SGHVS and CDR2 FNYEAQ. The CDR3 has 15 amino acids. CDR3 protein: CASSLAHLVYNEQFF. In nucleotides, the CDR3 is TGTGCCAGCAGCTTAGCCCACTTGGTCTACAATGAGCAGTTCTTC.

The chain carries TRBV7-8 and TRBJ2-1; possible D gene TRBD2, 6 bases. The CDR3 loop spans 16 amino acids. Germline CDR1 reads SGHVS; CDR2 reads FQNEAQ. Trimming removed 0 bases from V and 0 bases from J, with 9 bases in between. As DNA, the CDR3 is TGTGCCAGCAGCTTAGCGGAGGGGCCCTCCTACAATGAGCAGTTCTTC. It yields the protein CASSLAEGPSYNEQFF.

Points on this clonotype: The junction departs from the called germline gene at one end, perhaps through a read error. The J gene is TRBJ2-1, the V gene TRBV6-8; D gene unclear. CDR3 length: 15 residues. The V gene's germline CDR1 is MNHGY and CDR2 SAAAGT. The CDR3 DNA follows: TGTGACAGCAGTTCCCCTAGTCCCCCGAGAGGTGAGCAGTTCTTC. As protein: CDSSSPSPPRGEQFF.

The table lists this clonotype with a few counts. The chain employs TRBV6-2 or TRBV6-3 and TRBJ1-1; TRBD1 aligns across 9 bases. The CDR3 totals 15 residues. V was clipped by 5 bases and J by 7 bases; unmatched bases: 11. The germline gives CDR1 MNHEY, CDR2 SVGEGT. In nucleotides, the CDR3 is TGTGCCAGCAGTCCCGCGGGACAGGGTTTCCGTGAAGCTTTCTTT. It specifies CASSPAGQGFREAFF.